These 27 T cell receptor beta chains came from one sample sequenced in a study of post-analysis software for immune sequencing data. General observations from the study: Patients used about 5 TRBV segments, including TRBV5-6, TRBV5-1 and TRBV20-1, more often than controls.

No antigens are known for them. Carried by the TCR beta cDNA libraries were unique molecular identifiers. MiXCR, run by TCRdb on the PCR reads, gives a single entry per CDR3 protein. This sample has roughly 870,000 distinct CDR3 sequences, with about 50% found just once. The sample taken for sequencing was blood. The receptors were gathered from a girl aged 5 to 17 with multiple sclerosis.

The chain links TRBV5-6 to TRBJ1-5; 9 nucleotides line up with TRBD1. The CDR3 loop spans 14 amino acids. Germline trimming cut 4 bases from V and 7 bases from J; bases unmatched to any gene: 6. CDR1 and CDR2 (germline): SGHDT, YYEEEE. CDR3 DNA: TGTGCCAGCAGCGATACAGGGGGCCGGCAGCCCCAGCATTTT. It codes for CASSDTGGRQPQHF.

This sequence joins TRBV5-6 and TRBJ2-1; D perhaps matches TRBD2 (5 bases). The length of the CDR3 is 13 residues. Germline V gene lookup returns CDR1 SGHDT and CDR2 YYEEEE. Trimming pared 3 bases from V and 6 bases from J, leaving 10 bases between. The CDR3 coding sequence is TGTGCCAGCAGCTCCGCCGGGATCAATGAGCAGTTCTTC. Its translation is CASSSAGINEQFF. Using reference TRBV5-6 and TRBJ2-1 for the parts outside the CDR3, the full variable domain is DAGVTQSPTHLIKTRGQQVTLRCSPKSGHDTVSWYQQALGQGPQFIFQYYEEEERQRGNFPDRFSGHQFPNYSSELNVNALLLGDSALYLCASSSAGINEQFFGPGTRLTVL.

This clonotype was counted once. The CDR3 DNA sequence: TGTGCCAGCAGTGACCCATGCGGAGGGCCCTGGAGCCCCCAGCATTTT. Translation gives CASSDPCGGPWSPQHF. This chain connects TRBV6-4 to TRBJ1-5; D not certain. V shed 2 bases and J shed 10 bases, with 21 bases lying between them. The CDR3 runs to 16 residues. CDR1 is MRHNA and CDR2 is SNTAGT in the germline V gene.

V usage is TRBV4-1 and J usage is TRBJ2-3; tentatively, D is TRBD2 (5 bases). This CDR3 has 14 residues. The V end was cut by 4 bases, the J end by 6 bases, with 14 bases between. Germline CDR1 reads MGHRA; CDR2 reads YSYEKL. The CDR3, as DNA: TGCGCCAGCAGCCCCCGACTCACGGGGGATACGCAGTATTTT. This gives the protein CASSPRLTGDTQYF.

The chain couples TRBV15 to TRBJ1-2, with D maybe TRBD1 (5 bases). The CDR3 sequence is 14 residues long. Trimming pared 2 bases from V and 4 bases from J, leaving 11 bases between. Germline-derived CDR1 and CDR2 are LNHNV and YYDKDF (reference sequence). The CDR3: CATSRPQGPYGYTF. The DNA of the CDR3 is TGTGCCACCAGCAGACCCCAGGGTCCCTATGGCTACACCTTC. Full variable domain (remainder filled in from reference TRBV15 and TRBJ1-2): DAMVIQNPRYQVTQFGKPVTLSCSQTLNHNVMYWYQQKSSQAPKLLFHYYDKDFNNEADTPDNFQSRRPNTSFCFLDIRSPGLGDTAMYLCATSRPQGPYGYTFGSGTRLTVV.

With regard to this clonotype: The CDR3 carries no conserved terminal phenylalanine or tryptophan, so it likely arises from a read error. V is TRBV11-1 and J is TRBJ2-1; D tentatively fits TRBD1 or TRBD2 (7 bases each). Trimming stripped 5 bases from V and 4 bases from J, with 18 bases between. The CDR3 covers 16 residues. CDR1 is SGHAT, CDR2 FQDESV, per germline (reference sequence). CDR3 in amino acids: CASSPQGRGGYNEQFL. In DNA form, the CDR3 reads TGTGCCAGCAGCCCTCAGGGCAGGGGGGGGTACAATGAGCAGTTCCTC.

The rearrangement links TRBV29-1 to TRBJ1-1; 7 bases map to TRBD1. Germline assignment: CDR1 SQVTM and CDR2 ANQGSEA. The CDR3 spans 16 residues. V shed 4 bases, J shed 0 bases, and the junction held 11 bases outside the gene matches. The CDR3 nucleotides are TGCAGCGTTGCGGGCCTCGGGACAGACATGAACACTGAAGCTTTCTTT. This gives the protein CSVAGLGTDMNTEAFF.

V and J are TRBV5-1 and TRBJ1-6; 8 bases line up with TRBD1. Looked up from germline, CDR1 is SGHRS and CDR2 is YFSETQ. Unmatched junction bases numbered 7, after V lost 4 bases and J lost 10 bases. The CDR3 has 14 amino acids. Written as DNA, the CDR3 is TGCGCCAGCAGCCCTGGACAGGGTGCCTCACCCCTCCACTTT. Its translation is CASSPGQGASPLHF.

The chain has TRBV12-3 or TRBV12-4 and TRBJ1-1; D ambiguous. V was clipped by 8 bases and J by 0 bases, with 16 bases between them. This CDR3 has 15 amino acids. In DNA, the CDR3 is TGTGCCAGCTCCCCAGGAGGTTCCCTGAACACTGAAGCTTTCTTT. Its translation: CASSPGGSLNTEAFF.

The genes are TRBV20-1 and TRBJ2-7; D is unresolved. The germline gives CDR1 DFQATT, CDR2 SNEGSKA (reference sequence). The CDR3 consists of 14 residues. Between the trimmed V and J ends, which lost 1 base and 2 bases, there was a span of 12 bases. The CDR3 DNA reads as TGCAGTGCTAGAGCAAGGTCAACCCCCTACGAGCAGTACTTC. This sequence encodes CSARARSTPYEQYF.

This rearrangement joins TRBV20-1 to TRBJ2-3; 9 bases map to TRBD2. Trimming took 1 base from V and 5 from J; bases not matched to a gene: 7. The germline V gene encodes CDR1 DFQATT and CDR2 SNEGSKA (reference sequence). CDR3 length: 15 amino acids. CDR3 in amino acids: CSARVLAGTGDTQYF. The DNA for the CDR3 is TGCAGTGCTAGAGTCCTAGCGGGGACGGGAGATACGCAGTATTTT.

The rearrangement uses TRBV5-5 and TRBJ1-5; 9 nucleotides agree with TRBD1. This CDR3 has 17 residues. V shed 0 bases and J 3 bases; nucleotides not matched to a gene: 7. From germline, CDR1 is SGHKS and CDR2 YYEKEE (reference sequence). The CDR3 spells CASSLAGQGRDNQPQHF. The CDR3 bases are TGTGCCAGCAGCTTGGCGGGACAGGGTCGTGACAATCAGCCCCAGCATTTT.

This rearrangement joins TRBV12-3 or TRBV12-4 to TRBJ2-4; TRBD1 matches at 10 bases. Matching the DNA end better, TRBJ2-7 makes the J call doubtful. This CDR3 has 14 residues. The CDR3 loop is CASSLGQGRSEQYF. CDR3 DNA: TGTGCCAGCAGCCTGGGACAGGGGCGCAGCGAGCAGTACTTC.

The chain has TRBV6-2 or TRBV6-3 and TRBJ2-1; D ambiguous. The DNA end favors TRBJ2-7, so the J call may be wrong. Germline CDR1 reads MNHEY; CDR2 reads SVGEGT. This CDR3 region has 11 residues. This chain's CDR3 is CASTRANEQYF. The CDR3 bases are TGTGCCAGCACTAGGGCCAATGAGCAGTACTTC.

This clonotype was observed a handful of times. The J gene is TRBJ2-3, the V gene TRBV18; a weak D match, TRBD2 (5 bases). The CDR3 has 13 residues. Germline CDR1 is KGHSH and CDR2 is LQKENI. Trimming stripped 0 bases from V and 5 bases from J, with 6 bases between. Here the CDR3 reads CASSPPGRDTQYF. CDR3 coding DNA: TGTGCCAGCTCACCACCGGGGAGAGATACGCAGTATTTT. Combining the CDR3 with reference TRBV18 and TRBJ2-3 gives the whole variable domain NAGVMQNPRHLVRRRGQEARLRCSPMKGHSHVYWYRQLPEEGLKFMVYLQKENIIDESGMPKERFSAEFPKEGPSILRIQQVVRGDSAAYFCASSPPGRDTQYFGPGTRLTVL.

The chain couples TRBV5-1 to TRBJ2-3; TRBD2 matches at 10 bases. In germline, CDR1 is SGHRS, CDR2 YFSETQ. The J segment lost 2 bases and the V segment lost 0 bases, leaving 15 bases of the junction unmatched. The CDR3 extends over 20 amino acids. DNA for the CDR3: TGCGCCAGCAGCTTGGCCCCTAGCGGGGGCGCCAACCCCAACACAGATACGCAGTATTTT. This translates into CASSLAPSGGANPNTDTQYF.

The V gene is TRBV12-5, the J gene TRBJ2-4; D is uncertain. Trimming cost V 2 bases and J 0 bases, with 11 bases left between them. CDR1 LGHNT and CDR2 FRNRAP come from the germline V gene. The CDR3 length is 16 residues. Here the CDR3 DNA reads TGTGCTAGTGGTTTGTACCCAGATCTAGCCAAAAACATTCAGTACTTC. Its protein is CASGLYPDLAKNIQYF.

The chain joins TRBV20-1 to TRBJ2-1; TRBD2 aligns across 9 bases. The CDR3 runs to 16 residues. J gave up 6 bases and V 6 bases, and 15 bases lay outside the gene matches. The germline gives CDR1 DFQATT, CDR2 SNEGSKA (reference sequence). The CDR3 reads CSAPIRGGVGGNEQFF. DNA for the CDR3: TGCAGTGCCCCCATCCGCGGGGGGGTGGGTGGCAATGAGCAGTTCTTC.

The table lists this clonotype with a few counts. CDR3 sequence: CASSLPPPDTQYF. As DNA, the CDR3 is TGCGCCAGCAGCTTGCCTCCCCCAGATACGCAGTATTTT. The chain has TRBV5-1 and TRBJ2-3; no definite D call. There are 13 residues in the CDR3. From germline, CDR1 is SGHRS and CDR2 YFSETQ. V was cut by 1 base and J by 4 bases, with 7 bases left in between.

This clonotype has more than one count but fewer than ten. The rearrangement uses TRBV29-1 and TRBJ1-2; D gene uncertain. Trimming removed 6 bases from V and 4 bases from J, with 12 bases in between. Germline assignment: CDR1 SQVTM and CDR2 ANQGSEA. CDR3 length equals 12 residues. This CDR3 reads CSVSASGYGYTF. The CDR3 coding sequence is TGCAGCGTCTCGGCCTCGGGCTATGGCTACACCTTC. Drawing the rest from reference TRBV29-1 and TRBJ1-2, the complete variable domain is SAVISQKPSRDICQRGTSLTIQCQVDSQVTMMFWYRQQPGQSLTLIATANQGSEATYESGFVIDKFPISRPNLTFSTLTVSNMSPEDSSIYLCSVSASGYGYTFGSGTRLTVV.

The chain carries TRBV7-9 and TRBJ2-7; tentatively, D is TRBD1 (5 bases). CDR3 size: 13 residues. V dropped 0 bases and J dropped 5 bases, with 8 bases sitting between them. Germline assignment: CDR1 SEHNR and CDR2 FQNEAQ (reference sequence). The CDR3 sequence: CASSLAGAHEQYF. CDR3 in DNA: TGTGCCAGCAGCTTAGCAGGGGCCCACGAGCAGTACTTC.

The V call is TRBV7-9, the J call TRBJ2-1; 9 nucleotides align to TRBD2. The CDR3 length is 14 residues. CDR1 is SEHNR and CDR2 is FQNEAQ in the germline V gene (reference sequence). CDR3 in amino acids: CARGTSNPYNEQFF. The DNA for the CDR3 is TGTGCAAGGGGGACTAGCAACCCTTACAATGAGCAGTTCTTC.

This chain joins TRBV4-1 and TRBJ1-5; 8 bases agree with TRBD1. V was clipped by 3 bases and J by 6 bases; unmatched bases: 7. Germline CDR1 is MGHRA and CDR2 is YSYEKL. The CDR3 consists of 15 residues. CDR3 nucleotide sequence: TGCGCCAGCAGCCACGAGGAGACAGGGGTTCAGCCCCAGCATTTT. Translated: CASSHEETGVQPQHF.

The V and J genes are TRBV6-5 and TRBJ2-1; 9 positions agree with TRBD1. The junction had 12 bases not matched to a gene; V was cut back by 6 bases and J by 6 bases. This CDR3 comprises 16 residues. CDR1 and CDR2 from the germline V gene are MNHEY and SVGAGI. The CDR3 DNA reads TGTGCCAGCAGAAACCCTCCGGGACAGGGCTTCAATGAGCAGTTCTTC. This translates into CASRNPPGQGFNEQFF.

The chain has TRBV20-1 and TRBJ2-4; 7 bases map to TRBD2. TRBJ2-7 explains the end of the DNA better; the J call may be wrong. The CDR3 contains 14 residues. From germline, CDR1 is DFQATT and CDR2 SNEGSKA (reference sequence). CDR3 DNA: TGCAGTGCTAAAGGCTCCGGGACTACCTACGAGCAGTACTTC. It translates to CSAKGSGTTYEQYF.

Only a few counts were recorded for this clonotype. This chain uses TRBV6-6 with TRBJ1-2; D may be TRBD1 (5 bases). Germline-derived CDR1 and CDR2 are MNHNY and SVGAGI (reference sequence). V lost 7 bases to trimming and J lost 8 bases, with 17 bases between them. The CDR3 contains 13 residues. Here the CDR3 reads CASTYGSGRGYTF. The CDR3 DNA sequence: TGTGCCAGCACCTACGGGTCAGGGAGAGGCTACACCTTC.

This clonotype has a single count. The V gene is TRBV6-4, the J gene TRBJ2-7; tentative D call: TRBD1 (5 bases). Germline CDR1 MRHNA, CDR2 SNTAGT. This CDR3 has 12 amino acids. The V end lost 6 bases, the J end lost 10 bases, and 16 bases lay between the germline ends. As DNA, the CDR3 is TGTGCCAGCAGAGACAGAGTCGGAATTCAGTACTTC. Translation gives CASRDRVGIQYF.